The subject of this entry is one T cell receptor (beta chain). This beta chain came through as a stray read in a library set up for alpha chains, and its size says little. The CDR3 sequence is 14 residues long. Deletions cut 5 bases from V and 0 bases from J, with 10 bases between. TCRdb itself ran the 5' RACE reads through MiXCR, one entry per CDR3 protein. The sample table includes some 84 distinct CDR3 sequences. This rearrangement joins TRBV12-3 or TRBV12-4 to TRBJ1-2; weak D call: TRBD1 (5 bases). Sequencing input: tumor-infiltrating memory CD4+ T cells sorted from the breast tumor. Subset of the sample: memory CD4+ T cells, CD4+CD45RO+CD25-. This TCR came from a female donor with breast cancer. The CDR3 bases are TGTGCCAGCAGTACGGGACGGACTAACTATGGCTACACCTTC. Its translation is CASSTGRTNYGYTF.